This TCR beta chain is from a study of blood T cell repertoires in COVID-19. Cohorts were based on clinical histories the participants reported. Resolution of symptoms, clearance, or two negative PCRs was present in recovered Cohort 3 donors. Germline loops: CDR1 LGHNT, CDR2 FRNRAP. Trimming left V 5 bases short and J 1 base short, with 3 bases between. The CDR3 has 12 amino acids. Assay: immunoSEQ multiplex PCR; the TCRdb copy retains only in-frame clones and omits some. The table records roughly 360,000 clones, under 85% of them present only once. The genes are TRBV12-5 and TRBJ1-3; D not resolved. The source of this sequence is a woman between 45 and 60 years old who had recovered from COVID-19. What was sequenced was PBMCs or T cells enriched from blood (not recorded which). CDR3 coding DNA: TGTGCTAGTGGTCCATCTGGAAACACCATATATTTT. Protein sequence: CASGPSGNTIYF.